Only a few counts were recorded for the clone carrying this TCR beta chain. Its specificity is unknown. V shed 10 bases and J shed 5 bases, with 20 bases lying between them. CDR1 is SNHLY and CDR2 is FYNNEI in the germline V gene. The CDR3 totals 14 residues. Sequencing was performed with immunoSEQ multiplex PCR; in TCRdb, only in-frame clones are kept and a portion is missing. The table records 130,000 to 150,000 clones, around 88% of them present only once. This specimen belongs to a study of T cell responses to AZD1222 COVID-19 vaccine. Across the whole study: The analysis combined second doses at about 4 or about 12 weeks. Study observations and caveats: Only a handful of AZD1222 recipients, several in all, had baseline seropositivity.

The chain uses TRBV2 and TRBJ1-1; D uncertain. The origin of this receptor is an adult in good health. The material sequenced was peripheral blood, taken on day 0 of AZD1222 vaccination. The CDR3 sequence is CATRPKDRRTEAFF. The CDR3, as DNA: TGTGCCACTCGTCCTAAGGACCGTAGGACTGAAGCTTTCTTT.